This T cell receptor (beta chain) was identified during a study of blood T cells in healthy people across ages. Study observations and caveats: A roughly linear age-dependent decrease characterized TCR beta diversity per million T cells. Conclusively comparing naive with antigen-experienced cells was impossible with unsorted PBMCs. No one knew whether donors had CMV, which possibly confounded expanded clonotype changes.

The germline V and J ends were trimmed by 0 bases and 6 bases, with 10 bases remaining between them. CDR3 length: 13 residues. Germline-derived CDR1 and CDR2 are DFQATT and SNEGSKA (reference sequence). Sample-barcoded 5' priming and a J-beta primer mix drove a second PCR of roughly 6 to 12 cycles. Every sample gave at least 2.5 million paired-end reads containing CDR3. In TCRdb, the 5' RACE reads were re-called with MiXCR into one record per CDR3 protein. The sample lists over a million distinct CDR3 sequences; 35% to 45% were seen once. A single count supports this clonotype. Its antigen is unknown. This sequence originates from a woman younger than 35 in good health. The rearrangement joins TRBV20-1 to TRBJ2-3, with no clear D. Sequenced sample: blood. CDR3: CSARDLVPDTQYF. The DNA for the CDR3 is TGCAGTGCTAGAGATCTCGTCCCCGATACGCAGTATTTT.